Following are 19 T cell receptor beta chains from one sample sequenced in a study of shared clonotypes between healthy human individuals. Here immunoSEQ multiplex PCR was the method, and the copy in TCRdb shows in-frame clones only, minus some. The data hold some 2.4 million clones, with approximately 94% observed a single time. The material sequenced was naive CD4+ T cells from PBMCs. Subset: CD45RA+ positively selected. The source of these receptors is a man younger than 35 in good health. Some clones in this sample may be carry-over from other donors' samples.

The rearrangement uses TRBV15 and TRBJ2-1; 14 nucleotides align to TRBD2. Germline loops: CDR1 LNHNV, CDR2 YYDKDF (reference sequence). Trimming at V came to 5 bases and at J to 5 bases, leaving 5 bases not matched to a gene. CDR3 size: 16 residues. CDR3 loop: CATSQTSGRANNEQFF. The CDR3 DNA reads TGTGCCACCAGCCAGACTAGCGGGAGGGCCAACAATGAGCAGTTCTTC. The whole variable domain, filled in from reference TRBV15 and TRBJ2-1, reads DAMVIQNPRYQVTQFGKPVTLSCSQTLNHNVMYWYQQKSSQAPKLLFHYYDKDFNNEADTPDNFQSRRPNTSFCFLDIRSPGLGDTAMYLCATSQTSGRANNEQFFGPGTRLTVL.

The chain's CDR3 is CASSPRFPTDNQPQHF. CDR3 nucleotide sequence: TGCGCCAGCAGCCCCCGGTTCCCGACAGACAATCAGCCCCAGCATTTT. J is TRBJ1-5 and V is TRBV4-3, with a tentative D call TRBD1 (5 bases). This CDR3 has 16 residues. V was clipped by 4 bases and J by 3 bases, with 16 bases between them. The germline gives CDR1 LGHNA, CDR2 YSLEER.

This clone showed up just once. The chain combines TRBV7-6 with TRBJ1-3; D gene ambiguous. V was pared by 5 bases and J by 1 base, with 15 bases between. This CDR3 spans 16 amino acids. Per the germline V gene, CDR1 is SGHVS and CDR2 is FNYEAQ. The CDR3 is CASSPEGRGSGNTIYF. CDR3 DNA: TGTGCCAGCAGCCCCGAGGGCCGCGGGTCTGGAAACACCATATATTTT.

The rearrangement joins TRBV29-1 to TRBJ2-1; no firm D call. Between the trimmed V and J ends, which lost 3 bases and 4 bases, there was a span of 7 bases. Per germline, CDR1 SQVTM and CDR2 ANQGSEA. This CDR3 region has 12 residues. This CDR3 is CSVDNPYNEQFF. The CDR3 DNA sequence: TGCAGCGTTGATAATCCTTACAATGAGCAGTTCTTC.

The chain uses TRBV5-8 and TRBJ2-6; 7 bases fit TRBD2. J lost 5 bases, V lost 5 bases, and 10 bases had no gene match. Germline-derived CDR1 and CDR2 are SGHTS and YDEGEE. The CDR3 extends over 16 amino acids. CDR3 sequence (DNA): TGTGCCAGCAGTCGTGGGGGGGGAATTAGGGCCAACGTCCTGACTTTC. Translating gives CASSRGGGIRANVLTF.

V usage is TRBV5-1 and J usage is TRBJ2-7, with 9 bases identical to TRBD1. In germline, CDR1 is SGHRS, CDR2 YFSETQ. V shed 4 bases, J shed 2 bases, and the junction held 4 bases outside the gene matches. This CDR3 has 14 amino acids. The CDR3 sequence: CASSVQGATYEQYF. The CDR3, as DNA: TGCGCCAGCAGCGTACAGGGGGCCACCTACGAGCAGTACTTC.

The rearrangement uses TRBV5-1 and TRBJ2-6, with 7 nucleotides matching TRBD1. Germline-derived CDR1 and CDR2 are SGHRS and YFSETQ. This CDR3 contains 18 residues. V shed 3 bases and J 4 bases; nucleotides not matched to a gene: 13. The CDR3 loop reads CASSWGTEGFEGANVLTF. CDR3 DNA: TGCGCCAGCAGCTGGGGGACAGAGGGCTTCGAAGGGGCCAACGTCCTGACTTTC.

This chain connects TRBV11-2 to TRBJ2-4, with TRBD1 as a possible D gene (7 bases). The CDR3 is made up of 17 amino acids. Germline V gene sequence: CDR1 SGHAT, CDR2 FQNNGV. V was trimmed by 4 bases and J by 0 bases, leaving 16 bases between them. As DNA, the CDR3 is TGTGCCAGCAGCTCAAGGCAGGGGGGACAAGCCAAAAACATTCAGTACTTC. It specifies CASSSRQGGQAKNIQYF.

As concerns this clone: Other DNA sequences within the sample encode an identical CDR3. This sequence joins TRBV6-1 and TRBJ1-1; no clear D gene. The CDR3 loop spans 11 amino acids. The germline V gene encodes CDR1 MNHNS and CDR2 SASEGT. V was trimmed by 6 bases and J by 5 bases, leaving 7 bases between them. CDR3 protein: CASSRGTEAFF. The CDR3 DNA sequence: TGTGCCAGCAGCCGGGGTACTGAAGCTTTCTTT.

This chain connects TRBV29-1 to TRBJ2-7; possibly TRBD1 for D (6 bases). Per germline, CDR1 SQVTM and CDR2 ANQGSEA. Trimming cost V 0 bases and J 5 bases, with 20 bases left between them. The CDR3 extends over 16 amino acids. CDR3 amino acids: CSVEDLLQGGFNEQYF. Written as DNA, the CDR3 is TGCAGCGTTGAAGATTTACTACAGGGCGGTTTCAACGAGCAGTACTTC.

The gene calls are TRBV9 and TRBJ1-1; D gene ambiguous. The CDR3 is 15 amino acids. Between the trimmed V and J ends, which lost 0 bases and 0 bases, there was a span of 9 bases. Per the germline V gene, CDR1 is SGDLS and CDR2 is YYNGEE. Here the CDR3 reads CASSVDGFVNTEAFF. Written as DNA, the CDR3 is TGTGCCAGCAGCGTAGATGGGTTTGTGAACACTGAAGCTTTCTTT.

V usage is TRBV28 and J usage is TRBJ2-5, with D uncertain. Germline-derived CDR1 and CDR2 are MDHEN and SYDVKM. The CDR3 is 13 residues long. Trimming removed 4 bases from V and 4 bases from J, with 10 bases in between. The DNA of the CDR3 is TGTGCCAGCAGTTATTATGACTTAGAGACCCAGTACTTC. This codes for CASSYYDLETQYF.

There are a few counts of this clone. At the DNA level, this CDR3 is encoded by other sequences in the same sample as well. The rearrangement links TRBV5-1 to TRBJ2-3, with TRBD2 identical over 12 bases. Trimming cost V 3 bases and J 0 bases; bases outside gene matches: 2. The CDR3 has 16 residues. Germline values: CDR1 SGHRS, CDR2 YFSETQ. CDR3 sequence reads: CASSSGTSGSTDTQYF. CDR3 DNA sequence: TGCGCCAGCAGCTCCGGGACTAGCGGGAGCACAGATACGCAGTATTTT.

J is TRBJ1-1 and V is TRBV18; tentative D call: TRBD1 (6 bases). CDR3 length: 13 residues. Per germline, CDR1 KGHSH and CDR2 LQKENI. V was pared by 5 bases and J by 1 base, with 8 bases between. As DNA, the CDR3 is TGTGCCAGCTCAGGACAGAAGAACACTGAAGCTTTCTTT. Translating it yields CASSGQKNTEAFF.

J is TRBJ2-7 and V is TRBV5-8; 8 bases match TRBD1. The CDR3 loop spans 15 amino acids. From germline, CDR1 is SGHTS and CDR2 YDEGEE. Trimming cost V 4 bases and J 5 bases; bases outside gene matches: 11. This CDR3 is CASSPTRTGRDEQYF. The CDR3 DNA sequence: TGTGCCAGCAGCCCTACCAGGACAGGGCGAGACGAGCAGTACTTC.

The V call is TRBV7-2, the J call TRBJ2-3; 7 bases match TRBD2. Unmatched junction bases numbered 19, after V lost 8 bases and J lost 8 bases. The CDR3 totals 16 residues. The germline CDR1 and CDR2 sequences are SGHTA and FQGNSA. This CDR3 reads CASHIGLAGGQGTQYF. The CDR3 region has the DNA TGTGCCAGCCATATAGGGTTAGCGGGTGGGCAAGGTACGCAGTATTTT.

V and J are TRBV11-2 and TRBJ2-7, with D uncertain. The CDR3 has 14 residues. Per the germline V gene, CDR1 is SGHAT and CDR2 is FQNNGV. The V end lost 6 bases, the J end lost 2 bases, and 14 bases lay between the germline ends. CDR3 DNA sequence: TGTGCCAGCAGATCCCTCAGCGCTCCCTACGAGCAGTACTTC. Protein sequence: CASRSLSAPYEQYF.

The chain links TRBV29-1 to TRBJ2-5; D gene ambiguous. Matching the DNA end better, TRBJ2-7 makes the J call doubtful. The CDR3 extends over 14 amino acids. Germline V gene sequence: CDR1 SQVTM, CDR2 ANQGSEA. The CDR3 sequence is CSVARLLTPYEQYF. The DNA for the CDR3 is TGCAGCGTTGCAAGGTTATTGACCCCCTACGAGCAGTACTTC.

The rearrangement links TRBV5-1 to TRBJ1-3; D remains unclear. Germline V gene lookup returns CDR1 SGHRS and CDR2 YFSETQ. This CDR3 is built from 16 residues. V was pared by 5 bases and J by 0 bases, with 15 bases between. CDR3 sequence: CASRMDGSDSGNTIYF. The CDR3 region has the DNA TGCGCCAGCAGAATGGATGGGTCCGACTCTGGAAACACCATATATTTT.